Given below is one TCR beta chain in context. Seattle participants joined during active infection and were tracked over time. The data were obtained in a study of blood T cell repertoires in COVID-19. The wider study: Samples taken during acute and convalescent COVID-19 were collected in the United States, Italy and Spain. From T cells, B-cell-depleted T cells, or PBMCs came the material, which was cDNA or gDNA.

Germline-derived CDR1 and CDR2 are SEHNR and FQNEAQ (reference sequence). V lost 4 bases and J 0 bases, leaving 10 bases between the germline ends. This CDR3 region has 15 residues. As processed by the authors: Reference gene primer amplification yielded estimated nucleated cell counts. The table came from immunoSEQ multiplex PCR; TCRdb's copy has only in-frame clones and leaves some out. Clonal size and the V and J genes are those of that table, whereas D and trimming came from the DNA. The table has under 300,000 clones, roughly nine tenths seen once. The sequenced sample consisted of peripheral blood. The sequence was obtained from a woman aged 30 to 39 with COVID-19, enrolled during active disease. This chain links TRBV7-9 with TRBJ2-4; D is undetermined. The CDR3 is CASSSPLLAKNIQYF. DNA of the CDR3: TGTGCCAGCAGCTCACCTTTACTAGCCAAAAACATTCAGTACTTC.